The sequence of this T cell receptor (beta chain) was determined in a study of OX40 agonist ivuxolimab in advanced cancers. This clone appeared a few times. Its target is unknown. TCRdb's copy holds only in-frame clones and misses some; the assay was immunoSEQ multiplex PCR. The repertoire holds approximately 25,000 clones, with 80% to 90% as singletons. Blood draws occurred at baseline, cycle 4 day 1, and cycle 7 day 1. Whole-study findings and limits: Some nonresponders also had low normalized T-cell clonal expansion.

The receptor was isolated from an adult with an advanced solid tumor such as melanoma, head and neck, liver or kidney cancer. The sample was CD4+ or CD8+ T cells sorted from blood, taken in a trial of the OX40 agonist ivuxolimab.

The CDR3 spells CASSSTTSDTYNEQFF. The CDR3 coding sequence is TGTGCCAGCAGCTCCACGACTAGCGATACATACAATGAGCAGTTCTTC. V gene TRBV7-9 combines with J gene TRBJ2-1, with 8 bases lining up with TRBD2. J gave up 4 bases and V 4 bases, and 9 bases lay outside the gene matches. Germline assignment: CDR1 SEHNR and CDR2 FQNEAQ (reference sequence). This CDR3 is built from 16 residues.